One and the same sample provided the 7 T cell receptor beta chains below, sequenced in a study of blood T cell repertoires in COVID-19. Generated by immunoSEQ multiplex PCR, the TCRdb table keeps only in-frame clones and is missing some. The profile covers some 30,000 clones, with around 90% appearing a single time and 7.5% to 9% taken by the ten largest. Material for sequencing was peripheral blood. Every receptor here comes from a man between 70 and 80 years old with active or convalescent COVID-19.

V is TRBV3-1 (or the pseudogene TRBV3-2) and J is TRBJ1-3; D is unresolved. Trimming shortened V by 5 bases and J by 2 bases, and 10 bases separated the two germline ends. This CDR3 region has 14 residues. The germline CDR1 and CDR2 sequences are LGHDT and YNNKEL (reference sequence). CDR3 sequence: CASSTSGAGNTIYF. For the CDR3, the DNA is TGTGCCAGCAGCACCTCCGGGGCTGGAAACACCATATATTTT.

This chain connects TRBV5-1 to TRBJ2-3; weak D call: TRBD1 (6 bases). Deletions cut 0 bases from V and 3 bases from J, with 11 bases between. This CDR3 contains 15 residues. Germline lookup yields CDR1 SGHRS and CDR2 YFSETQ. The DNA for the CDR3 is TGCGCCAGCAGCTTGGATGGGGGCCCGACAGATACGCAGTATTTT. Translation: CASSLDGGPTDTQYF.

The rearrangement links TRBV28 to TRBJ2-2; 8 nucleotides match TRBD2. The CDR3 is made up of 16 amino acids. V shed 5 bases, J shed 4 bases, and the junction held 9 bases outside the gene matches. Per germline, CDR1 MDHEN and CDR2 SYDVKM. CDR3 nucleotide sequence: TGTGCCAGCAGTGCCCCGGGACTAGGTGGCACCGGGGAGCTGTTTTTT. Its protein is CASSAPGLGGTGELFF.

The CDR3 nucleotides are TGTGCCAGTACGGCCGGCAGGGCCAGCGAAAAACTGTTTTTT. As protein: CASTAGRASEKLFF. This chain joins TRBV19 and TRBJ1-4; the D gene is possibly TRBD1 (5 bases). V dropped 7 bases and J dropped 8 bases, with 17 bases sitting between them. CDR1 is LNHDA, CDR2 SQIVND, per germline (reference sequence). This CDR3 is built from 14 residues.

CDR3 in amino acids: CAGGPQETQYF. In DNA, the CDR3 is TGTGCCGGCGGGCCCCAAGAGACCCAGTACTTC. J is TRBJ2-5 and V is TRBV30, with a tentative D call TRBD2 (5 bases). The germline gives CDR1 GTSNPN, CDR2 SVGIG (reference sequence). The CDR3 runs to 11 residues. V was cut by 8 bases and J by 1 base, with 8 bases left in between.

The V and J genes are TRBV25-1 and TRBJ1-5; 8 bases match TRBD1. V trimming: 8 bases; J trimming: 5 bases; junction bases outside the gene matches: 2. CDR1 MGHDK and CDR2 SYGVNS come from the germline V gene. The CDR3 loop spans 12 amino acids. The DNA of the CDR3 is TGTGCCAGCGGGACAGGAGATCAGCCCCAGCATTTT. This codes for CASGTGDQPQHF.

The chain employs TRBV11-2 and TRBJ2-1; 9 bases match TRBD2. V was pared by 5 bases and J by 4 bases, with 9 bases of the junction left unmatched. Germline CDR1 is SGHAT and CDR2 is FQNNGV. The CDR3 extends over 16 amino acids. CDR3 protein: CASSRGGGRVYNEQFF. The CDR3 nucleotides are TGTGCCAGCAGCCGTGGGGGCGGGAGGGTATACAATGAGCAGTTCTTC.